Presented here are 19 T cell receptor beta chains from one specimen sequenced in a study of Graves' ophthalmopathy and Graves' hyperthyroidism. Amplification of the TCR beta CDR3 regions used RNA transcripts (as template). The library came from an HTBI-primed first-round RT-PCR and a second-round multiplex PCR. TCRdb independently ran MiXCR on the multiplex PCR reads; one entry per CDR3 protein. The sample yields about 590,000 distinct CDR3 sequences, about 35% seen once. The sample consisted of peripheral blood or thyroid tissue (not recorded which). Receptors originate from an adult man with Graves' hyperthyroidism.

V is TRBV2 and J is TRBJ2-5, with D unclear. The CDR3 is 12 residues long. Trimming took off 7 bases at V and 5 bases at J, with 11 bases between the two ends. Germline CDR1 SNHLY, CDR2 FYNNEI. The CDR3 here is CASTGSRETQYF. In DNA, the CDR3 is TGTGCCAGCACAGGCAGTCGGGAGACCCAGTACTTC.

In this sample, this clonotype turned up many times. The chain uses TRBV5-8 and TRBJ2-7; D is uncertain. Germline assignment: CDR1 SGHTS and CDR2 YDEGEE. Deletions cut 4 bases from V and 1 base from J, with 9 bases between. CDR3 length: 13 amino acids. In nucleotides, the CDR3 is TGTGCCAGCAGCAAGGACCCATCCTACGAGCAGTACTTC. It translates to CASSKDPSYEQYF.

This clonotype was detected ten times or more. V is TRBV20-1 and J is TRBJ1-1, with D uncertain. V lost 3 bases and J 6 bases, leaving 8 bases between the germline ends. This CDR3 comprises 11 residues. Germline V lookup: CDR1 DFQATT, CDR2 SNEGSKA (reference sequence). CDR3 DNA sequence: TGCAGTGCTAGCCAGGCACCTGAAGCTTTCTTT. Amino acid sequence: CSASQAPEAFF.

DNA of the CDR3: TGTGCCAGCAGTGAAAACGGGTTCGCGAACACCGGGGAGCTGTTTTTT. It yields the protein CASSENGFANTGELFF. The J gene is TRBJ2-2, the V gene TRBV2; D remains ambiguous. The germline V gene encodes CDR1 SNHLY and CDR2 FYNNEI. CDR3 length: 16 amino acids. Trimming took 2 bases from V and 0 from J, leaving 10 bases between them.

This clonotype was counted ten times or more. The chain carries TRBV11-2 and TRBJ2-7; 9 bases line up with TRBD2. Germline V gene sequence: CDR1 SGHAT, CDR2 FQNNGV. The CDR3 spans 16 residues. The trim removed 5 bases at V and 0 bases at J, leaving 8 bases unmatched. CDR3 in amino acids: CASSLSSGEVSYEQYF. The CDR3 DNA reads as TGTGCCAGCAGCCTATCTAGCGGGGAAGTCTCCTACGAGCAGTACTTC. Using reference TRBV11-2 and TRBJ2-7 for the parts outside the CDR3, the full variable domain is EAGVAQSPRYKIIEKRQSVAFWCNPISGHATLYWYQQILGQGPKLLIQFQNNGVVDDSQLPKDRFSAERLKGVDSTLKIQPAKLEDSAVYLCASSLSSGEVSYEQYFGPGTRLTVT.

This clonotype was observed at least ten times. The rearrangement links TRBV29-1 to TRBJ1-5, with 7 bases that match TRBD1. In germline, CDR1 is SQVTM, CDR2 ANQGSEA. V lost 6 bases, J lost 3 bases, and 5 bases stayed unmatched. CDR3 length equals 13 residues. As DNA, the CDR3 is TGCAGCGTCCAAACAGGGGACAATCAGCCCCAGCATTTT. This translates into CSVQTGDNQPQHF.

This clonotype showed up many times. The rearrangement joins TRBV10-3 to TRBJ1-5; 11 nucleotides match TRBD1. Germline CDR1 and CDR2: ENHRY and SYGVKD. The junction had 10 bases not matched to a gene; V was cut back by 9 bases and J by 6 bases. This CDR3 contains 15 residues. CDR3 DNA sequence: TGTGCCATTGGGACAGGGGGAGGGGACACTCAGCCCCAGCATTTT. Translated: CAIGTGGGDTQPQHF.

The V call is TRBV10-2, the J call TRBJ2-5; D unresolved. The CDR3 totals 11 residues. From germline, CDR1 is WSHSY and CDR2 SAAADI. Trimming cost V 8 bases and J 5 bases, with 9 bases left between them. The CDR3 protein is CASRPWETQYF. The CDR3, as DNA: TGCGCCAGCCGACCATGGGAGACCCAGTACTTC.

This clonotype appeared many times. This sequence joins TRBV20-1 and TRBJ1-4; unclear D gene. Trimming removed 0 bases from V and 7 bases from J, with 12 bases in between. Germline CDR1 is DFQATT and CDR2 is SNEGSKA (reference sequence). The CDR3 consists of 14 residues. The CDR3 protein is CSAREFSGAEKLFF. The CDR3 DNA follows: TGCAGTGCTAGAGAATTCAGTGGCGCTGAAAAACTGTTTTTT.

This rearrangement joins TRBV2 to TRBJ1-2, with D maybe TRBD1 (6 bases). Trimming shortened V by 3 bases and J by 4 bases, and 12 bases separated the two germline ends. Germline V gene sequence: CDR1 SNHLY, CDR2 FYNNEI. This CDR3 contains 14 residues. The CDR3 region is CASSDQGQSYGYTF. In DNA form, the CDR3 reads TGTGCCAGCAGTGACCAGGGGCAAAGCTATGGCTACACCTTC. The full variable domain, in which reference TRBV2 and TRBJ1-2 provide the parts outside the CDR3, is EPEVTQTPSHQVTQMGQEVILRCVPISNHLYFYWYRQILGQKVEFLVSFYNNEISEKSEIFDDQFSVERPDGSNFTLKIRSTKLEDSAMYFCASSDQGQSYGYTFGSGTRLTVV.

In this sample, this clonotype turned up many times. V is TRBV20-1 and J is TRBJ2-7; a possible D gene is TRBD1 (5 bases). V lost 3 bases and J lost 6, with 18 bases in between. Germline assignment: CDR1 DFQATT and CDR2 SNEGSKA (reference sequence). This CDR3 has 14 amino acids. CDR3 protein: CSASYSVRVGEQYF. DNA of the CDR3: TGCAGTGCTAGTTATTCCGTCAGGGTAGGCGAGCAGTACTTC.

A note on this clonotype: This may be a read error, as it is one base from a much larger clone. The V call is TRBV5-1, the J call TRBJ1-1; 9 bases align to TRBD1. V dropped 5 bases and J dropped 5; count of bases not matched to a gene: 7. The CDR3 has 14 residues. Germline V CDR1 and CDR2: SGHRS, YFSETQ. This CDR3 is CASRGRTGVTEAFF. CDR3 sequence (DNA): TGCGCCAGCAGGGGAAGGACAGGGGTGACTGAAGCTTTCTTT.

The chain is built from TRBV5-4 and TRBJ2-7; the D gene is possibly TRBD2 (6 bases). Germline V gene sequence: CDR1 SGHNT, CDR2 YYREEE (reference sequence). V lost 4 bases and J 7 bases, leaving 18 bases between the germline ends. The CDR3 has 14 residues. Here the CDR3 reads CASSPAPGLNEQYF. The CDR3, as DNA: TGTGCCAGCAGCCCCGCACCGGGACTCAATGAGCAGTACTTC.

This clonotype was observed many times. The chain carries TRBV19 and TRBJ1-3; D not certain. This CDR3 comprises 13 residues. Germline assignment: CDR1 LNHDA and CDR2 SQIVND (reference sequence). V shed 5 bases and J shed 2 bases, with 7 bases lying between them. The CDR3 bases are TGTGCCAGTAGTCAGGTTCCTGGAAACACCATATATTTT. It translates to CASSQVPGNTIYF.

CDR3 in DNA: TGTGCCAGCAGCTTCATAGGTGGGGGGGGGATCTACAATGAGCAGTATTTT. It translates to CASSFIGGGGIYNEQYF. The J gene is TRBJ2-3, the V gene TRBV7-2; 7 bases are shared with TRBD2. The CDR3 covers 17 residues. V gave up 3 bases and J gave up 11 bases; unmatched junction bases: 20. Looked up from germline, CDR1 is SGHTA and CDR2 is FQGNSA. Using reference TRBV7-2 and TRBJ2-3 for the parts outside the CDR3, the full variable domain is GAGVSQSPSNKVTEKGKDVELRCDPISGHTALYWYRQSLGQGLEFLIYFQGNSAPDKSGLPSDRFSAERTGGSVSTLTIQRTQQEDSAVYLCASSFIGGGGIYNEQYFGPGTRLTVL.

The chain combines TRBV7-3 with TRBJ1-2; D is possibly TRBD1 (6 bases). CDR1 and CDR2 (germline): SGHTA, FQGTGA. The V gene lost 5 bases and the J gene lost 7 bases, with 17 bases spanning the gap. The length of the CDR3 is 14 residues. The chain's CDR3 is CASSVDLGGGGYTF. CDR3 DNA: TGTGCCAGCAGCGTTGACTTGGGGGGCGGTGGCTACACCTTC.

This clonotype was detected once. This sequence joins TRBV2 and TRBJ2-7; tentatively, D is TRBD1 (6 bases). CDR1 SNHLY and CDR2 FYNNEI come from the germline V gene. This CDR3 is built from 14 residues. Trimming cost V 2 bases and J 4 bases, with 12 bases left between them. The CDR3 region is CASSEQGFGYEQYF. In DNA form, the CDR3 reads TGTGCCAGCAGTGAACAGGGGTTTGGTTACGAGCAGTACTTC.

This clonotype was picked up many times. This chain uses TRBV7-2 with TRBJ2-7; D possibly corresponds to TRBD1 (5 bases). Germline CDR1 reads SGHTA; CDR2 reads FQGNSA. The CDR3 extends over 12 amino acids. V lost 5 bases and J lost 4, with 9 bases in between. In nucleotides, the CDR3 is TGTGCCAGCAGCCGTACAGGATACGAGCAGTACTTC. Its translation is CASSRTGYEQYF.

The rearrangement links TRBV7-9 to TRBJ2-7; perhaps TRBD1 as D (5 bases). The V and J ends lost 6 bases and 2 bases respectively, with 11 bases between them. The CDR3 runs 13 residues. In germline, CDR1 is SEHNR, CDR2 FQNEAQ (reference sequence). CDR3 loop: CASRKTGTYEQYF. The CDR3 DNA is TGTGCCAGCAGAAAAACAGGTACCTACGAGCAGTACTTC.